One and the same sample provided the 27 T cell receptor beta chains below, sequenced in a study of identical twins. In TCRdb, the 5' RACE reads were re-called with MiXCR into one record per CDR3 protein. Of fewer than 900,000 distinct CDR3 sequences in the sample, over 20% were seen once. The sample was also reused in another study, on T cells expressing NK-cell markers.

The sequenced sample was PBMCs. The receptor set was obtained from a woman in her late teens or twenties in good health.

V gene TRBV5-1 combines with J gene TRBJ2-2; 13 bases match TRBD2. CDR3 length: 17 residues. In germline, CDR1 is SGHRS, CDR2 YFSETQ. The trim removed 4 bases at V and 6 bases at J, leaving 9 bases unmatched. The CDR3 coding sequence is TGCGCCAGCAGCCTCACTAGCGGGAGGGCCAAGGCCGGGGAGCTGTTTTTT. Encoded protein: CASSLTSGRAKAGELFF.

The chain combines TRBV20-1 with TRBJ1-2, with D perhaps TRBD1 (5 bases). Deletions cut 6 bases from V and 1 base from J, with 15 bases between. Germline assignment: CDR1 DFQATT and CDR2 SNEGSKA (reference sequence). This CDR3 spans 14 amino acids. The CDR3 here is CSAVTRALNYGYTF. CDR3 DNA sequence: TGCAGTGCCGTAACCAGGGCACTTAACTATGGCTACACCTTC.

The rearrangement uses TRBV2 and TRBJ2-1; TRBD1 is a possible D gene (5 bases). Germline CDR1 and CDR2: SNHLY and FYNNEI. V shed 7 bases and J shed 9 bases, with 16 bases lying between them. This CDR3 is 13 amino acids long. Here the CDR3 DNA reads TGTGCCAGCAACCGACAGCTAGATCTTGAGCAGTTCTTC. It translates to CASNRQLDLEQFF.

This sequence joins TRBV12-3 or TRBV12-4 and TRBJ2-5, with D uncertain. The germline V and J ends were trimmed by 6 bases and 3 bases, with 14 bases remaining between them. There are 14 residues in the CDR3. CDR3 DNA: TGTGCCAGCAGGTATTCAAAGATCGAAGAGACCCAGTACTTC. Translating it yields CASRYSKIEETQYF.

This chain uses TRBV20-1 with TRBJ1-1, with 7 bases aligning to TRBD1. The germline V gene encodes CDR1 DFQATT and CDR2 SNEGSKA (reference sequence). The V segment lost 6 bases and the J segment 1 base; nucleotides outside the gene matches: 14. The CDR3 spans 16 residues. The CDR3 DNA follows: TGCAGTGCAAGACAGGGCCCAAGGTATACGAACACTGAAGCTTTCTTT. Translation gives CSARQGPRYTNTEAFF.

This clonotype has a single count. This sequence joins TRBV20-1 and TRBJ2-7, with D possibly TRBD2 on 6 matching bases. The germline V gene has CDR1 DFQATT and CDR2 SNEGSKA (reference sequence). V was trimmed by 5 bases and J by 6 bases, leaving 23 bases between them. CDR3 length: 15 residues. This CDR3 reads CSALVAERRSGEQYF. Here the CDR3 DNA reads TGCAGTGCTCTGGTAGCGGAGCGCCGGTCAGGCGAGCAGTACTTC.

This clonotype showed up just a few times. V is TRBV20-1 and J is TRBJ2-1; D uncertain. This CDR3 comprises 14 residues. Trimming took 4 bases from V and 1 from J, leaving 11 bases between them. Per the germline V gene, CDR1 is DFQATT and CDR2 is SNEGSKA (reference sequence). The CDR3 DNA reads TGCAGTGCTAACCGGCCCGTTTCCTACAATGAGCAGTTCTTC. Translated, it gives CSANRPVSYNEQFF.

V and J are TRBV9 and TRBJ2-1; D ambiguous. This CDR3 has 15 residues. Between the trimmed V and J ends, which lost 1 base and 2 bases, there was a span of 10 bases. Germline CDR1 and CDR2: SGDLS and YYNGEE. CDR3 sequence (DNA): TGTGCCAGCAGCGTACACGCCGCTCCCTACAATGAGCAGTTCTTC. Its protein product is CASSVHAAPYNEQFF.

This clonotype came up a few times. J is TRBJ2-3 and V is TRBV28; D unresolved. The CDR3 has 16 amino acids. Trimming left V 2 bases short and J 0 bases short, with 12 bases between. Germline V gene data show CDR1 as MDHEN and CDR2 as SYDVKM. In nucleotides, the CDR3 is TGTGCCAGCAGTTTAGGGGTTAACCCTAGCACAGATACGCAGTATTTT. As protein: CASSLGVNPSTDTQYF.

This chain links TRBV25-1 with TRBJ2-3; 7 nucleotides align to TRBD2. The germline V gene encodes CDR1 MGHDK and CDR2 SYGVNS. This CDR3 comprises 17 residues. V lost 1 base and J lost 3; bases outside the gene matches: 10. CDR3 in DNA: TGTGCCAGCAGTGAATTCCGTACTAGCGCCAGTACAGATACGCAGTATTTT. It translates to CASSEFRTSASTDTQYF.

This clonotype occurred many times. J is TRBJ2-4 and V is TRBV20-1; either TRBD1 or TRBD2 may fit D (5 bases each). There are 14 residues in the CDR3. The ends were cut back, 3 bases at V and 2 bases at J, with 11 bases in the middle. Germline V gives CDR1 DFQATT, CDR2 SNEGSKA (reference sequence). The CDR3 is CSASMGVTKNIQYF. For the CDR3, the DNA is TGCAGTGCTAGCATGGGGGTAACCAAAAACATTCAGTACTTC.

There are many counts of this clonotype. This chain joins TRBV20-1 and TRBJ2-3; no reliable D call. CDR1 is DFQATT, CDR2 SNEGSKA, per germline (reference sequence). The V gene lost 3 bases and the J gene lost 1 base, with 8 bases spanning the gap. CDR3 size: 13 residues. Here the CDR3 DNA reads TGCAGTGCTAGGGGCCCTGGCACAGATACGCAGTATTTT. Protein sequence: CSARGPGTDTQYF.

The chain combines TRBV4-1 with TRBJ2-3; possibly TRBD1 for D (6 bases). V shed 4 bases and J shed 4 bases, with 21 bases lying between them. Germline lookup yields CDR1 MGHRA and CDR2 YSYEKL. The CDR3 is made up of 17 amino acids. CDR3 protein: CASSPPPGSYRADTQYF. The CDR3 nucleotides read TGCGCCAGCAGCCCCCCTCCGGGCTCCTACAGGGCAGATACGCAGTATTTT.

This clonotype was counted between two and nine times. The chain links TRBV29-1 to TRBJ2-1; 9 bases line up with TRBD1. CDR3 length equals 13 residues. Trimming took 7 bases from V and 9 from J; bases not matched to a gene: 10. Germline V lookup: CDR1 SQVTM, CDR2 ANQGSEA. CDR3 sequence (DNA): TGCAGCGCCAACCGACAGGGGGGGACTGAGCAGTTCTTC. This codes for CSANRQGGTEQFF.

A note on this clonotype: The germline gene is not matched at one end of the junction; a read error may be the cause. This chain links TRBV6-2 or TRBV6-3 with TRBJ2-7; 15 positions agree with TRBD2. CDR3 size: 16 residues. Germline assignment: CDR1 MNHEY and CDR2 SVGEGT. CDR3 protein: CASSYMRAGLAGGRHF. The CDR3 nucleotides are TGTGCCAGCAGTTACATGCGTGCAGGACTAGCGGGAGGGAGGCACTTC.

This clonotype was counted only a few times. This rearrangement joins TRBV12-3 or TRBV12-4 to TRBJ2-3, with D perhaps being TRBD1 or TRBD2 (6 bases each). Between the trimmed V and J ends, which lost 2 bases and 2 bases, there was a span of 8 bases. The CDR3 spans 14 residues. The CDR3 region is CASSLRGLTDTQYF. CDR3 DNA: TGTGCCAGCAGTTTACGGGGGCTCACAGATACGCAGTATTTT.

This chain joins TRBV20-1 and TRBJ2-7, with D tentatively TRBD1 or TRBD2 (5 bases each). V lost 3 bases and J lost 6, with 12 bases in between. The germline V gene has CDR1 DFQATT and CDR2 SNEGSKA (reference sequence). There are 12 residues in the CDR3. The CDR3 sequence is CSARPSGGEQYF. CDR3 DNA: TGCAGTGCTAGGCCCTCTGGGGGCGAGCAGTACTTC.

The chain employs TRBV20-1 and TRBJ2-1, with D possibly matching TRBD2 (5 bases). CDR1 is DFQATT and CDR2 is SNEGSKA in the germline V gene (reference sequence). Deletions cut 6 bases from V and 2 bases from J, with 17 bases between. The CDR3 has 15 amino acids. CDR3 nucleotides: TGCAGTGCCTCGAGCGGCGGAGGAACCTACAATGAGCAGTTCTTC. Its translation: CSASSGGGTYNEQFF.

This clonotype was detected ten times or more. The chain has TRBV6-2 or TRBV6-3 and TRBJ2-7; D ambiguous. The germline V gene has CDR1 MNHEY and CDR2 SVGEGT. The CDR3 spans 11 residues. V was trimmed by 7 bases and J by 0 bases, leaving 4 bases between them. The CDR3 DNA reads as TGTGCCAGCACCCACTCCTACGAGCAGTACTTC. Its translation: CASTHSYEQYF.

This clonotype turned up a few times. V is TRBV20-1 and J is TRBJ2-7; 7 bases are shared with TRBD1. Trimming at V came to 3 bases and at J to 1 base, leaving 9 bases not matched to a gene. In germline, CDR1 is DFQATT, CDR2 SNEGSKA (reference sequence). CDR3 length equals 15 residues. CDR3 loop: CSARAPQTGSYEQYF. The CDR3 DNA reads TGCAGTGCTAGGGCGCCCCAGACAGGGTCCTACGAGCAGTACTTC.

Concerning this clonotype itself: At one end the junction does not follow the germline gene, possibly because of a read error. This rearrangement joins TRBV6-1 to TRBJ2-3; 8 positions agree with TRBD2. Germline values: CDR1 MNHNS, CDR2 SASEGT. This CDR3 spans 14 amino acids. Here the CDR3 DNA reads TGTGCCAGCAGCGAAGCGGGAGCCCCAGATACGCAGTATTTT. Amino acids: CASSEAGAPDTQYF.

The rearrangement uses TRBV29-1 and TRBJ2-1; 13 bases are shared with TRBD2. CDR3 size: 17 residues. J was trimmed by 1 base and V by 2 bases; bases with no gene match: 5. Germline CDR1 reads SQVTM; CDR2 reads ANQGSEA. In nucleotides, the CDR3 is TGCAGCGTTGAACCGACTAGCGGGAGGTCGTCCTACAATGAGCAGTTCTTC. Translated, it gives CSVEPTSGRSSYNEQFF.

This clonotype was counted only a few times. The chain joins TRBV6-5 to TRBJ1-6, with no clear D. Deletions cut 2 bases from V and 7 bases from J, with 9 bases between. The CDR3 has 14 amino acids. Per germline, CDR1 MNHEY and CDR2 SVGAGI. The CDR3 here is CASSYEGINSPLHF. CDR3 sequence (DNA): TGTGCCAGCAGTTACGAGGGAATCAATTCACCCCTCCACTTT.

This clonotype was observed a few times. The chain recombines TRBV5-1 with TRBJ1-1; D perhaps matches TRBD1 (6 bases). V shed 4 bases and J shed 1 base, with 11 bases lying between them. The CDR3 loop spans 14 amino acids. The germline CDR1 and CDR2 sequences are SGHRS and YFSETQ. CDR3 residues: CASSHGQWNTEAFF. CDR3 nucleotide sequence: TGCGCCAGCAGCCACGGACAGTGGAACACTGAAGCTTTCTTT.

This clonotype was counted a few times. The chain recombines TRBV4-3 with TRBJ2-7; D might be TRBD2 (6 bases). Germline lookup yields CDR1 LGHNA and CDR2 YSLEER. The CDR3 runs to 15 residues. V lost 5 bases and J lost 3, with 17 bases in between. This CDR3 is CASSSRTEGYYEQYF. CDR3 DNA: TGCGCCAGCAGCTCCCGGACGGAGGGTTACTACGAGCAGTACTTC.

V is TRBV29-1 and J is TRBJ2-5; D perhaps matches TRBD2 (6 bases). This CDR3 contains 12 residues. Trimming took off 7 bases at V and 4 bases at J, with 13 bases between the two ends. Germline lookup yields CDR1 SQVTM and CDR2 ANQGSEA. The CDR3 DNA sequence: TGCAGCGCCGAGGAGGGAACAGAGACCCAGTACTTC. Translation: CSAEEGTETQYF.

The chain links TRBV5-1 to TRBJ2-3; D unclear. The CDR3 totals 15 residues. The V end lost 0 bases, the J end lost 0 bases, and 8 bases lay between the germline ends. Germline V gives CDR1 SGHRS, CDR2 YFSETQ. The CDR3 DNA is TGCGCCAGCAGCTTGGTTACGCTAAGCACAGATACGCAGTATTTT. Its translation is CASSLVTLSTDTQYF.